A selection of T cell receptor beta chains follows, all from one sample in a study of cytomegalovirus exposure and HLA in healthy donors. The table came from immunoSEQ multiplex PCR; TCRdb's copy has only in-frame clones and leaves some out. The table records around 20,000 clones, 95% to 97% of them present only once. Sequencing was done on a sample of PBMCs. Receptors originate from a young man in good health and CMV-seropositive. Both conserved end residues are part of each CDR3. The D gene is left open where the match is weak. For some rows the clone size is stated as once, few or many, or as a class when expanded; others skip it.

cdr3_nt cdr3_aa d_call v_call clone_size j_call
TGTGCCAGCAGTTCCGGACAGGGGCTCCGTGAGCAGTTCTTC CASSSGQGLREQFF TRBD1 TRBV6-5 NA TRBJ2-1
TGTGCCACCAGAGATGGACAGGGGGCGATTTATGGCTACACCTTC CATRDGQGAIYGYTF TRBD1 TRBV15 NA TRBJ1-2
TGTGCCTGGGTTACGGGTTCTCGACGAGCTTTCTTT CAWVTGSRRAFF NA TRBV30 NA TRBJ1-1
TGTGCCAGTAGTATAGTCGGGGGACGGAACTCTGGGGCCAACGTCCTGACTTTC CASSIVGGRNSGANVLTF NA TRBV19 NA TRBJ2-6
TGTGCCTGGAGTAAGGGCGGGAGGGCCACAGATACGCAGTATTTT CAWSKGGRATDTQYF TRBD2 TRBV30 NA TRBJ2-3
TGTGCCAGCAGCGTAGACCGACAGAAAGAGTATGGCTACACCTTC CASSVDRQKEYGYTF NA TRBV9 NA TRBJ1-2
TGCGCCAGCAGGCGGGTTCCTCCCCCAGATACGCAGTATTTT CASRRVPPPDTQYF NA TRBV5-1 NA TRBJ2-3
TGTGCCACCCTGACAGGGGAAAGGGGTGAAGCTTTCTTT CATLTGERGEAFF TRBD1 TRBV6-5 NA TRBJ1-1
TGTGCCAGCAGCTCCCGACCGGGACAGGGGAGAAAAAGTGAGACCCAGTACTTC CASSSRPGQGRKSETQYF TRBD1 TRBV11-2 NA TRBJ2-5
TGTGCCACCGGCTCCCAGGGGGACACCGGGGAGCTGTTTTTT CATGSQGDTGELFF TRBD1 TRBV28 NA TRBJ2-2
TGTGCCAGCAGTGCTGCGACTAGCGGGATCCTAGGCGAGCAGTTCTTC CASSAATSGILGEQFF TRBD2 TRBV6-4 NA TRBJ2-1
TGTGCCACCCTCGGAGGGGCTAGCTCCTACGAGCAGTACTTC CATLGGASSYEQYF NA TRBV28 once TRBJ2-7
TGTGCCAGCAGCGTAGAGCCTAGCGGGCTCGATACGCAGTATTTT CASSVEPSGLDTQYF TRBD2 TRBV9 few TRBJ2-3
TGTGCCAGCTCAAGACAGGGGTATGAAAAACTGTTTTTT CASSRQGYEKLFF TRBD1 TRBV18 NA TRBJ1-4
TGTGCCAGCAGTAATGGGCGCCTAGAAGCTTTCTTT CASSNGRLEAFF NA TRBV6-6 NA TRBJ1-1
TGTGCCAGCAGTCCGACTAGCGGGAGCCACAATGAGCAGTTCTTC CASSPTSGSHNEQFF TRBD2 TRBV6-4 NA TRBJ2-1